This TCR beta chain was sequenced in a study of OX40 agonist ivuxolimab in advanced cancers. The study's findings and limits: Partial responders dosed at 0.1-3.0 mg/kg displayed clonal expansion ranking among the lowest.

Remarks on this clone: Its cognate antigen is unknown.

Profiling relied on immunoSEQ multiplex PCR, and the TCRdb table lists in-frame clones only, not all of them. The sample has 45,000 to 60,000 clones, over 60% seen once. The length of the CDR3 is 15 residues. Germline V gene sequence: CDR1 MDHEN, CDR2 SYDVKM. The junction had 9 bases not matched to a gene; V was cut back by 4 bases and J by 5 bases. The chain is built from TRBV28 and TRBJ1-1; TRBD1 matches 8 bases. The receptor's source is an adult with an advanced solid tumor such as melanoma, head and neck, liver or kidney cancer. Specimen: CD4+ or CD8+ T cells sorted from blood, collected in a trial of the OX40 agonist ivuxolimab. This CDR3 is CASSSITGGRTEAFF. In DNA form, the CDR3 reads TGTGCCAGCAGTTCCATTACAGGGGGTCGGACTGAAGCTTTCTTT.